These T cell receptor beta chains were read from a single sample in a study of patients and donors after allogeneic stem cell transplantation. TCRdb itself ran the RT-PCR reads through MiXCR, one entry per CDR3 protein. The sample lists under 200,000 distinct CDR3 sequences, over 25% occurring once. Source material: blood, either unsorted or a sorted T cell fraction (not recorded which). These receptors all stem from a human donor who was either an allogeneic HSCT recipient or a stem cell or donor lymphocyte infusion donor (not recorded which). It is not recorded whose cells these are; they may come from a transplant donor. The CDR3 runs from the conserved cysteine through the conserved F or W. The D gene is left open where the match is weak. Only part of the rows carry a size: once, few, many, or a class if the clone is expanded.

d_call: .
j_call: TRBJ2-5
v_call: TRBV7-2
clone_size: .
cdr3_nt: TGTGCCAGCAGCTTAGATTGGCTAGCGTACCACCAAGAGACCCAGTACTTC
cdr3_aa: CASSLDWLAYHQETQYF

d_call: .
j_call: TRBJ2-7
v_call: TRBV12-3/TRBV12-4
clone_size: .
cdr3_nt: TGTGCCAGCACCATTGACTCTTTGATCTACGAGCAGTACTTC
cdr3_aa: CASTIDSLIYEQYF

d_call: TRBD2
j_call: TRBJ2-5
v_call: TRBV6-5
clone_size: .
cdr3_nt: TGTGCCAGCACTTTGACTAGCGGGTTAGTCGAGACCCAGTACTTC
cdr3_aa: CASTLTSGLVETQYF

d_call: .
j_call: TRBJ2-7
v_call: TRBV20-1
clone_size: .
cdr3_nt: TGCAGTGCTAGAGGGAGGTTGGGGGGGCTCTTGAGCTCCTACGAGCAGTACTTC
cdr3_aa: CSARGRLGGLLSSYEQYF

d_call: .
j_call: TRBJ2-7
v_call: TRBV12-3/TRBV12-4
clone_size: few
cdr3_nt: TGTGCCAGCAGTTTCAGCCACGAGCAGTACTTC
cdr3_aa: CASSFSHEQYF

d_call: .
j_call: TRBJ2-7
v_call: TRBV10-1
clone_size: .
cdr3_nt: TGCGCCAGCAGTGATGAAGGGAACTACCGCGAGCAGTACTTC
cdr3_aa: CASSDEGNYREQYF

d_call: TRBD2
j_call: TRBJ2-7
v_call: TRBV20-1
clone_size: .
cdr3_nt: TGCAGTGCAACCGGGACTAGGAGGGAGCAGTACTTC
cdr3_aa: CSATGTRREQYF

d_call: .
j_call: TRBJ2-1
v_call: TRBV18
clone_size: .
cdr3_nt: TGTGCCAGCTCACCACCCGAGCGCCCGCAGTTCTTC
cdr3_aa: CASSPPERPQFF

d_call: .
j_call: TRBJ2-1
v_call: TRBV6-5
clone_size: .
cdr3_nt: TGTGCCAGCAGTTACTCGAATACAATCAGGTTCCACAATGAGCAGTTCTTC
cdr3_aa: CASSYSNTIRFHNEQFF

d_call: .
j_call: TRBJ2-1
v_call: TRBV5-1
clone_size: .
cdr3_nt: TGCGCCAGCAGCTTCACCGAGAGCTCCTACAATGAGCAGTTCTTC
cdr3_aa: CASSFTESSYNEQFF

d_call: .
j_call: TRBJ2-3
v_call: TRBV5-1
clone_size: .
cdr3_nt: TGCGCCAGCAGAGACTGGGATACGCAGTATTTT
cdr3_aa: CASRDWDTQYF

d_call: .
j_call: TRBJ2-7
v_call: TRBV28
clone_size: .
cdr3_nt: TGTGCCAGCAGTTTAGAACGCTACGAGCAGTACTTC
cdr3_aa: CASSLERYEQYF

d_call: .
j_call: TRBJ2-5
v_call: TRBV30
clone_size: few
cdr3_nt: TGTGCCTGGACGCACCAAGAGACCCAGTACTTC
cdr3_aa: CAWTHQETQYF

d_call: .
j_call: TRBJ2-7
v_call: TRBV5-8
clone_size: .
cdr3_nt: TGTGCCAGCAGCACGACCCCGGGGTCCTGGGTGTACGAGCAGTACTTC
cdr3_aa: CASSTTPGSWVYEQYF

d_call: .
j_call: TRBJ1-2
v_call: TRBV27
clone_size: few
cdr3_nt: TGTGCCAGCAGTATTTCCCGACAGGAATATGGCTACACCTTC
cdr3_aa: CASSISRQEYGYTF

d_call: .
j_call: TRBJ1-1
v_call: TRBV5-1
clone_size: few
cdr3_nt: TGCGCCAGCAGCTTGGGAAGCCCTCGCAACGAAGCTTTCTTT
cdr3_aa: CASSLGSPRNEAFF

d_call: TRBD1
j_call: TRBJ1-6
v_call: TRBV4-3
clone_size: few
cdr3_nt: TGCGCCAGCAGCGGGACAGGAAATTCACCCCTCCACTTT
cdr3_aa: CASSGTGNSPLHF

d_call: .
j_call: TRBJ1-2
v_call: TRBV12-3/TRBV12-4
clone_size: .
cdr3_nt: TGTGCCAGCAGTTTACAGGACACGGGCGCCCGATATGGCTACACCTTC
cdr3_aa: CASSLQDTGARYGYTF

d_call: .
j_call: TRBJ1-1
v_call: TRBV5-6
clone_size: few
cdr3_nt: TGTGCCAGCAGCTTGGAGGGACCCCGCGGAGCTTTCTTT
cdr3_aa: CASSLEGPRGAFF

d_call: TRBD1
j_call: TRBJ1-2
v_call: TRBV15
clone_size: .
cdr3_nt: TGTGCCACCAGCGGACCCGGACAGGGCCACTATGGCTACACCTTC
cdr3_aa: CATSGPGQGHYGYTF

d_call: TRBD1
j_call: TRBJ1-5
v_call: TRBV12-3/TRBV12-4
clone_size: few
cdr3_nt: TGTGCCAGCAGTGCAAACACAGGGGTGATGGGCAATCAGCCCCAGCATTTT
cdr3_aa: CASSANTGVMGNQPQHF

d_call: .
j_call: TRBJ1-2
v_call: TRBV10-3
clone_size: many
cdr3_nt: TGTGCCATCAGTGAGTCGTCAGGGAACTATGGCTACACCTTC
cdr3_aa: CAISESSGNYGYTF

d_call: .
j_call: TRBJ2-2
v_call: TRBV5-1
clone_size: few
cdr3_nt: TGCGCCAGCAGCTTGAGGTCCAGCGGCGGGGAGCTGTTTTTT
cdr3_aa: CASSLRSSGGELFF

d_call: .
j_call: TRBJ2-4
v_call: TRBV7-9
clone_size: .
cdr3_nt: TGTGCCAGCAGCCCAAGCTGGGGGAAAAACATTCAGTACTTC
cdr3_aa: CASSPSWGKNIQYF

d_call: .
j_call: TRBJ2-7
v_call: TRBV20-1
clone_size: .
cdr3_nt: TGCAGTGCTATGTTCTCTTCGGGGGCCTACGAGCAGTACTTC
cdr3_aa: CSAMFSSGAYEQYF

d_call: TRBD2
j_call: TRBJ2-3
v_call: TRBV28
clone_size: .
cdr3_nt: TGTGCCAGCAGTCCCTGGACTAGCCCAGATACGCAGTATTTT
cdr3_aa: CASSPWTSPDTQYF

d_call: .
j_call: TRBJ2-7
v_call: TRBV5-1
clone_size: .
cdr3_nt: TGCGCCAGCAGCTTGGTTGGGGTCGAGCAGTACTTC
cdr3_aa: CASSLVGVEQYF

d_call: TRBD2
j_call: TRBJ2-7
v_call: TRBV9
clone_size: once
cdr3_nt: TGTGCCAGCAGCGTAGCTGTGGGACTAGCTTCTGAGCAGTACTTC
cdr3_aa: CASSVAVGLASEQYF

d_call: .
j_call: TRBJ1-3
v_call: TRBV7-9
clone_size: few
cdr3_nt: TGTGCCAGCAGCCCGATTCCCCGGACTGGAAACACCATATATTTT
cdr3_aa: CASSPIPRTGNTIYF

d_call: .
j_call: TRBJ1-5
v_call: TRBV3-1
clone_size: many
cdr3_nt: TGTGCCAGCAGCCAAGACCCCAGTCAGCCCCAGCATTTT
cdr3_aa: CASSQDPSQPQHF

d_call: TRBD2
j_call: TRBJ2-6
v_call: TRBV20-1
clone_size: .
cdr3_nt: TGCAGTGCTAGCGGGTTAGCGGGCCATATCTCTGGGGCCAACGTCCTGACTTTC
cdr3_aa: CSASGLAGHISGANVLTF

d_call: TRBD1
j_call: TRBJ1-2
v_call: TRBV7-8
clone_size: few
cdr3_nt: TGTGCCAGCAGTTTAAGCCTCTCCAGGGGGTTTAACTATGGCTACACCTTC
cdr3_aa: CASSLSLSRGFNYGYTF

d_call: .
j_call: TRBJ1-5
v_call: TRBV28
clone_size: .
cdr3_nt: TGTGCCGTACAGGGAAGCAATCAGCCCCAGCATTTT
cdr3_aa: CAVQGSNQPQHF

d_call: TRBD1
j_call: TRBJ2-5
v_call: TRBV10-3
clone_size: few
cdr3_nt: TGTGCCATCAGTGCCGGGGACAGGGAGGGAGAGACCCAGTACTTC
cdr3_aa: CAISAGDREGETQYF

d_call: .
j_call: TRBJ2-3
v_call: TRBV28
clone_size: .
cdr3_nt: TGTGCCAGCAGTTTTTATGCGGGCCCCACAGATACGCAGTATTTT
cdr3_aa: CASSFYAGPTDTQYF

d_call: .
j_call: TRBJ2-2
v_call: TRBV5-1
clone_size: .
cdr3_nt: TGCGCCAGCAAGGCGGGGACTGCGAACACCGGGGAGCTGTTTTTT
cdr3_aa: CASKAGTANTGELFF

d_call: TRBD1
j_call: TRBJ1-5
v_call: TRBV5-1
clone_size: .
cdr3_nt: TGCGCCAGCAGCTTCACAGGGGTAAGCAATCAGCCCCAGCATTTT
cdr3_aa: CASSFTGVSNQPQHF

d_call: .
j_call: TRBJ1-1
v_call: TRBV4-1
clone_size: few
cdr3_nt: TGCGCCAGCAGCCTTACCGGGCTGGCCACTGAAGCTTTCTTT
cdr3_aa: CASSLTGLATEAFF

d_call: .
j_call: TRBJ2-7
v_call: TRBV10-3
clone_size: once
cdr3_nt: TGTGCCATCAGTGAGTCCACAGGGCTCTCCTACGAGCAGTACTTC
cdr3_aa: CAISESTGLSYEQYF

d_call: .
j_call: TRBJ1-4
v_call: TRBV5-1
clone_size: .
cdr3_nt: TGCGCCAGCAGCTTTCTACGGCGGGATAATGAAAAACTGTTTTTT
cdr3_aa: CASSFLRRDNEKLFF

d_call: .
j_call: TRBJ2-7
v_call: TRBV6-5
clone_size: few
cdr3_nt: TGTGCCAGCAGTCAGGGCTGGGTTGACGAGCAGTACTTC
cdr3_aa: CASSQGWVDEQYF

d_call: .
j_call: TRBJ2-5
v_call: TRBV12-3/TRBV12-4
clone_size: .
cdr3_nt: TGTGCCAGCAGAGACAGTGAAAGGAGGACCCAGTACTTC
cdr3_aa: CASRDSERRTQYF

d_call: .
j_call: TRBJ1-2
v_call: TRBV5-1
clone_size: .
cdr3_nt: TGCGCCAGCAGCCTTATTACATCGAGACAGACGGAGGGCTACACCTTC
cdr3_aa: CASSLITSRQTEGYTF

d_call: TRBD1
j_call: TRBJ2-5
v_call: TRBV7-9
clone_size: once
cdr3_nt: TGTGCCAGCAGTCCCGGACAGGCCATTCAAGAGACCCAGTACTTC
cdr3_aa: CASSPGQAIQETQYF

d_call: .
j_call: TRBJ2-3
v_call: TRBV27
clone_size: few
cdr3_nt: TGTGCCAGCAGTTTCCTAACTAGAAGTACGCAGTATTTT
cdr3_aa: CASSFLTRSTQYF

d_call: .
j_call: TRBJ1-1
v_call: TRBV7-6
clone_size: .
cdr3_nt: TGTGCCAGCAGCTTAGAGTCAGGGCAGGGGACTGAAGCTTTCTTT
cdr3_aa: CASSLESGQGTEAFF